The text below deals with one TCR beta chain. Its antigen is undetermined. V lost 5 bases to trimming and J lost 5 bases, with 12 bases between them. The CDR3 is made up of 13 amino acids. This record belongs to a study of T cell responses to AZD1222 COVID-19 vaccine. General study points: Spike-specific TCR breadth and depth grew following two AZD1222 doses. Along spike, vaccine-associated CD4 TCRs were found throughout, with dominance at 160-218 and 743-854. It should be noted that donors were predominantly white British and more often female, and clonal diversity was possibly underestimated.

Profiling relied on immunoSEQ multiplex PCR, and the TCRdb table lists in-frame clones only, not all of them. The sample holds about 110,000 clones, around 85% seen once. Material: peripheral blood, obtained on day 0 of AZD1222 vaccination. The chain joins TRBV12-3 or TRBV12-4 to TRBJ1-1, with D maybe TRBD1 (6 bases). The clonotype was recovered from an adult in good health. The CDR3 here is CASSNTGKTEAFF. CDR3 nucleotides: TGTGCCAGCAGTAATACAGGGAAGACTGAAGCTTTCTTT.